The 18 T cell receptor beta chains listed next were all sequenced from one sample in a study of T cells in Graves' hyperthyroidism and ophthalmopathy. There were TCR beta CDR3 regions amplified from RNA transcripts. First-round RT-PCR with HTBI primers amplified the TCR CDR3 region. TCRdb called the multiplex PCR reads again in MiXCR, with one record for every CDR3 protein. The sample consists of 350,000 to 400,000 distinct CDR3 sequences, 19% of them appearing once. Sequencing used blood. Every receptor here comes from a woman between 18 and 29 years old with Graves' hyperthyroidism.

This clonotype was counted many times. The chain has TRBV20-1 and TRBJ1-5, with D uncertain. V was shortened by 3 bases and J by 0 bases, with 3 bases between the two germline ends. The CDR3 is made up of 12 amino acids. Germline-derived CDR1 and CDR2 are DFQATT and SNEGSKA (reference sequence). CDR3 sequence: CSASDSNQPQHF. CDR3 in DNA: TGCAGTGCTAGTGATAGCAATCAGCCCCAGCATTTT.

This clonotype was recorded at least ten times. Since no conserved phenylalanine or tryptophan closes the CDR3, a read error is the likely cause. The V gene is TRBV20-1, the J gene TRBJ1-1; D uncertain. The germline CDR1 and CDR2 sequences are DFQATT and SNEGSKA (reference sequence). The CDR3 runs 11 residues. V was clipped by 3 bases and J by 4 bases, with 6 bases between them. CDR3 sequence: CSASLRTEAFL. In DNA, the CDR3 is TGCAGTGCTAGCCTACGCACTGAAGCTTTCCTT.

This clonotype has at least ten counts. One end of the junction varies from germline; a read error may be responsible. This chain joins TRBV6-1 and TRBJ2-7; the match to TRBD1 covers 7 bases. Germline V lookup: CDR1 MNHNS, CDR2 SASEGT. CDR3 length: 15 amino acids. The DNA of the CDR3 is TGTGCCAGCAGTGCACCGGGACAGCGACCCTACGAGCGGTACTTC. This encodes CASSAPGQRPYERYF.

The gene calls are TRBV7-9 and TRBJ1-1, with 8 nucleotides matching TRBD1. The V gene end was trimmed by 7 bases and the J gene end by 6 bases; junction bases not matched to a gene: 7. The CDR3 loop spans 13 amino acids. Germline V gene lookup returns CDR1 SEHNR and CDR2 FQNEAQ (reference sequence). DNA of the CDR3: TGTGCCAGCAAGAGACAGGGGTCGTCTGAAGCTTTCTTT. Encoded protein: CASKRQGSSEAFF.

This clonotype was seen many times. The chain employs TRBV24-1 and TRBJ2-7; 8 bases are a match to TRBD2. Germline V gene lookup returns CDR1 KGHDR and CDR2 SFDVKD. The CDR3 contains 18 residues. V lost 4 bases, J lost 1 base, and 14 bases stayed unmatched. CDR3 bases: TGTGCCACCAGTGACCCTGGTCGATCCGGGGGGGGATCCTACGAGCAGTACTTC. It is translated as CATSDPGRSGGGSYEQYF.

This clonotype was seen many times. This chain uses TRBV7-3 with TRBJ2-2; D gene ambiguous. The CDR3 length is 14 residues. In germline, CDR1 is SGHTA, CDR2 FQGTGA. With 6 bases removed from V and 4 bases from J, the gap between germline ends came to 12 bases. The CDR3 coding sequence is TGTGCCAGCAGACCCCACCCAGGCACCGGGGAGCTGTTTTTT. Amino acid sequence: CASRPHPGTGELFF.

This clonotype was observed at least ten times. V gene TRBV6-1 combines with J gene TRBJ2-7, with a possible D match to TRBD1 (5 bases). The CDR3 sequence is 13 residues long. Germline-derived CDR1 and CDR2 are MNHNS and SASEGT. V shed 3 bases and J shed 3 bases, with 9 bases lying between them. CDR3 nucleotide sequence: TGTGCCAGCAGTGATACAGGATTCTACGAGCAGTACTTC. Amino acids: CASSDTGFYEQYF.

With respect to this clonotype: Since a much larger clone is just one base distant, this may be a read error. This is likely a read error, given that the CDR3 carries no conserved phenylalanine or tryptophan at its end. V is TRBV6-1 and J is TRBJ1-1; 7 bases agree with TRBD1. CDR1 MNHNS and CDR2 SASEGT come from the germline V gene. This CDR3 contains 13 residues. With 6 bases clipped from V and 5 bases from J, the junction kept 6 bases outside the gene matches. As DNA, the CDR3 is TGTGCCAGCAGCGCCGACAGGGCGACTGAAGCTTTCTAT. Residues: CASSADRATEAFY.

This clonotype was counted many times. The gene calls are TRBV29-1 and TRBJ1-2, with D hard to call. Looked up from germline, CDR1 is SQVTM and CDR2 is ANQGSEA. V was shortened by 0 bases and J by 3 bases, with 8 bases between the two germline ends. The CDR3 consists of 13 residues. The CDR3 DNA sequence: TGCAGCGTTGAAGATAGAAACGACTATGGCTACACCTTC. Translating gives CSVEDRNDYGYTF.

This clonotype was detected many times. The chain is built from TRBV12-3 or TRBV12-4 and TRBJ2-2, with D unresolved. The germline V and J ends were trimmed by 8 bases and 2 bases, with 12 bases remaining between them. The CDR3 sequence is 14 residues long. The CDR3 nucleotides are TGTGCCAGCTACCCGGCAGCCAACACCGGGGAGCTGTTTTTT. It specifies CASYPAANTGELFF.

In its sample, this clonotype was seen many times. V is TRBV5-1 and J is TRBJ1-1; 8 bases fit TRBD1. This CDR3 is 13 amino acids long. V dropped 7 bases and J dropped 3; count of bases not matched to a gene: 5. Germline CDR1 and CDR2: SGHRS and YFSETQ. The CDR3 here is CASRETGDTEAFF. DNA for the CDR3: TGCGCCAGCCGAGAGACAGGGGACACTGAAGCTTTCTTT.

V is TRBV19 and J is TRBJ2-2, with 16 positions matching TRBD2. CDR1 and CDR2 (germline): LNHDA, SQIVND (reference sequence). The CDR3 consists of 17 residues. The trim removed 4 bases at V and 5 bases at J, leaving 4 bases unmatched. As DNA, the CDR3 is TGTGCCAGTAGTACGGGACTAGCGGGGGGGTCAACCGGGGAGCTGTTTTTT. It translates to CASSTGLAGGSTGELFF.

There are many counts of this clonotype. V usage is TRBV20-1 and J usage is TRBJ2-4, with TRBD1 as a possible D gene (5 bases). The germline CDR1 and CDR2 sequences are DFQATT and SNEGSKA (reference sequence). The germline V and J ends were trimmed by 5 bases and 6 bases, with 11 bases remaining between them. CDR3 size: 12 residues. The CDR3 DNA is TGCAGTGCTGAATTTAGGGGAAACATTCAGTACTTC. Translating it yields CSAEFRGNIQYF.

The table lists this clonotype with many counts. The genes are TRBV29-1 and TRBJ1-1; unclear D gene. The germline V and J ends were trimmed by 1 base and 7 bases, with 13 bases remaining between them. Germline V gene lookup returns CDR1 SQVTM and CDR2 ANQGSEA. CDR3 length: 13 residues. CDR3 sequence reads: CSVEGTVSSEAFF. In DNA, the CDR3 is TGCAGCGTTGAAGGGACCGTTTCCAGTGAAGCTTTCTTT.

The rearrangement joins TRBV20-1 to TRBJ2-7; 7 bases match TRBD1. This CDR3 spans 13 amino acids. V was clipped by 6 bases and J by 2 bases; unmatched bases: 7. Germline CDR1 is DFQATT and CDR2 is SNEGSKA (reference sequence). This CDR3 reads CSASGQRTYEQYF. CDR3 DNA sequence: TGCAGTGCCTCGGGACAGAGGACCTACGAGCAGTACTTC.

This clonotype occurred many times. The V and J genes are TRBV2 and TRBJ1-5; TRBD1 matches at 8 bases. V dropped 5 bases and J dropped 5; count of bases not matched to a gene: 5. The CDR3 sequence is 14 residues long. CDR1 SNHLY and CDR2 FYNNEI come from the germline V gene. The CDR3: CASSFGQGHQPQHF. In DNA, the CDR3 is TGTGCCAGCAGTTTTGGACAGGGCCATCAGCCCCAGCATTTT.

This clonotype was observed at least ten times. The chain uses TRBV6-1 and TRBJ1-1; tentative D call: TRBD1 (5 bases). The CDR3 totals 13 residues. Trimming removed 6 bases from V and 1 base from J, with 9 bases in between. CDR1 and CDR2 (germline): MNHNS, SASEGT. CDR3 in DNA: TGTGCCAGCAGGACAGCTGCGAACACTGAAGCTTTCTTT. Residues: CASRTAANTEAFF.

With respect to this clonotype: A much larger clone lies one base from this, so it may be a read error. The chain recombines TRBV7-3 with TRBJ1-2; D call uncertain. Trimming took off 2 bases at V and 0 bases at J, with 10 bases between the two ends. Germline V gives CDR1 SGHTA, CDR2 FQGTGA. The CDR3 spans 15 residues. In DNA form, the CDR3 reads TGTGCCAGCAGCTTAGTTCCACAGACTAACTATGGCTACACCTTC. This translates into CASSLVPQTNYGYTF.